This T cell receptor (beta chain) is drawn from a study of blood T cell repertoires in COVID-19. As processed by the authors: Counts of nucleated cells, estimated from reference gene primer amplification, were obtained. The method was immunoSEQ multiplex PCR; TCRdb's version includes in-frame clones alone and lacks a portion of them. Clone size and V and J calls were adopted from that table, with D and trimming inferred from the DNA. The sample holds 35,000 to 55,000 clones, around 89% seen once. Germline CDR1 and CDR2: MNHNY and SVGAGI (reference sequence). Trimming left V 0 bases short and J 6 bases short, with 14 bases between. There are 15 residues in the CDR3.

The sequence was obtained from a man over 45 with active COVID-19. Sequencing used peripheral blood. The gene calls are TRBV6-6 and TRBJ1-1; D is perhaps TRBD1 (5 bases). The CDR3 is CASSYSWQGVAEAFF. The CDR3 DNA reads TGTGCCAGCAGTTACTCCTGGCAGGGTGTCGCTGAAGCTTTCTTT.